Each of the 22 T cell receptor beta chains below was sequenced from the same sample in a study of T cells in Graves' hyperthyroidism and ophthalmopathy (dated by TCRdb to about 2019). Library creation used multiplex PCR. Reads for this sample came from an Illumina HiSeq 2000. The TCR beta CDR3 regions were amplified from the RNA transcripts. The TCR CDR3 was subjected to a first round of RT-PCR using the HTBI primer set and the Qiagen OneStep RT-PCR kit. Through fastp at Q25 and MiXCR, TCRdb rebuilt clones from the public reads, retaining in-frame beta chains. CDR3 protein duplicates are merged, each entry listing the most common genes and DNA. This sample comprises 800,000 or so distinct CDR3 sequences, around 39% of them detected only once. The ten largest clonotypes hold 8.9% of the sample. Sequenced: blood. Every receptor here comes from a man younger than 35 with Graves' hyperthyroidism.

Only a few counts were recorded for this clonotype. The V call is TRBV20-1, the J call TRBJ2-7; possible D gene TRBD1, 6 bases. Germline assignment: CDR1 DFQATT and CDR2 SNEGSKA (reference sequence). Deletions cut 0 bases from V and 3 bases from J, with 15 bases between. The CDR3 runs 15 residues. The CDR3 DNA reads TGCAGTGCTAGAGATCTCGGACAGCTTAGCTACGAGCAGTACTTC. Its protein is CSARDLGQLSYEQYF.

This clonotype has a single count. The J gene is TRBJ2-3, the V gene TRBV29-1; 7 bases align to TRBD1. V shed 2 bases and J 1 base; nucleotides not matched to a gene: 0. The CDR3 is 13 amino acids. Looked up from germline, CDR1 is SQVTM and CDR2 is ANQGSEA. Here the CDR3 DNA reads TGCAGCGTTGAACAGGGGGGCACAGATACGCAGTATTTT. Residues: CSVEQGGTDTQYF.

This clonotype was found many times. The chain joins TRBV29-1 to TRBJ2-5; perhaps TRBD2 as D (6 bases). Germline values: CDR1 SQVTM, CDR2 ANQGSEA. V lost 4 bases and J lost 5, with 11 bases in between. The CDR3 spans 12 residues. The DNA of the CDR3 is TGCAGCGTTGTGACAGCGGGCGAGACCCAGTACTTC. Amino acid sequence: CSVVTAGETQYF.

There are many counts of this clonotype. The chain links TRBV7-9 to TRBJ1-5; no firm D call. The V end lost 4 bases, the J end lost 6 bases, and 13 bases lay between the germline ends. The CDR3 has 14 amino acids. Germline V gene data show CDR1 as SEHNR and CDR2 as FQNEAQ (reference sequence). The CDR3 nucleotides are TGTGCCAGCAGCTCGGAGGGTTGGGGTCAGCCCCAGCATTTT. This codes for CASSSEGWGQPQHF.

This chain connects TRBV20-1 to TRBJ1-1; no clear D. The germline CDR1 and CDR2 sequences are DFQATT and SNEGSKA (reference sequence). The length of the CDR3 is 15 residues. Trimming cost V 6 bases and J 3 bases, with 20 bases left between them. CDR3 nucleotides: TGCAGTGCCCCGATCCCACCGTCGATGGACACTGAAGCTTTCTTT. Translated, it gives CSAPIPPSMDTEAFF.

The chain is built from TRBV19 and TRBJ2-2; D possibly uses TRBD1 or TRBD2 (5 bases each). This CDR3 has 18 amino acids. The V and J ends lost 3 bases and 0 bases respectively, with 17 bases between them. Germline V CDR1 and CDR2: LNHDA, SQIVND (reference sequence). Written as DNA, the CDR3 is TGTGCCAGTAGTATCGGGGCGTCTCATTACGCGAACACCGGGGAGCTGTTTTTT. It codes for CASSIGASHYANTGELFF.

The V gene is TRBV7-8, the J gene TRBJ2-7, with D tentatively TRBD2 (5 bases). Germline V CDR1 and CDR2: SGHVS, FQNEAQ. V was shortened by 5 bases and J by 5 bases, with 13 bases between the two germline ends. The CDR3 has 13 amino acids. DNA for the CDR3: TGTGCCAGCAGCCTAAGTTTCGGGGACGAGCAGTACTTC. This translates into CASSLSFGDEQYF.

Many counts were recorded for this clonotype. The V call is TRBV19, the J call TRBJ1-5; TRBD1 might be the D (6 bases). V was trimmed by 4 bases and J by 3 bases, leaving 10 bases between them. CDR3 length: 14 residues. Per germline, CDR1 LNHDA and CDR2 SQIVND (reference sequence). In nucleotides, the CDR3 is TGTGCCAGTAGTACTAGACAGGCCAATCAGCCCCAGCATTTT. This gives the protein CASSTRQANQPQHF. The whole variable domain, filled in from reference TRBV19 and TRBJ1-5, reads DGGITQSPKYLFRKEGQNVTLSCEQNLNHDAMYWYRQDPGQGLRLIYYSQIVNDFQKGDIAEGYSVSREKKESFPLTVTSAQKNPTAFYLCASSTRQANQPQHFGDGTRLSIL.

The chain has TRBV20-1 and TRBJ1-2; 7 bases agree with TRBD1. Per germline, CDR1 DFQATT and CDR2 SNEGSKA (reference sequence). The J segment lost 2 bases and the V segment lost 6 bases, leaving 6 bases of the junction unmatched. CDR3 length equals 13 residues. The CDR3 DNA reads TGCAGTGCGCTGACGACAGGGAACTATGGCTACACCTTC. This sequence encodes CSALTTGNYGYTF.

There are many counts of this clonotype. The chain couples TRBV20-1 to TRBJ1-1; D possibly corresponds to TRBD1 (6 bases). Trimming left V 2 bases short and J 6 bases short, with 10 bases between. Per the germline V gene, CDR1 is DFQATT and CDR2 is SNEGSKA (reference sequence). The CDR3 covers 12 residues. CDR3 sequence reads: CSARSGVAEAFF. The CDR3 bases are TGCAGTGCTAGATCAGGGGTGGCTGAAGCTTTCTTT.

The sample holds many counts of this clonotype. The J gene is TRBJ2-7, the V gene TRBV10-3, with 10 positions matching TRBD1. This CDR3 spans 14 amino acids. Germline V gene sequence: CDR1 ENHRY, CDR2 SYGVKD. After removal of 3 bases from V and 5 bases from J, the junction contained 4 bases not matched to a gene. CDR3 in DNA: TGTGCCATCAGTGACCTGACAGGGGGCAACGAGCAGTACTTC. It specifies CAISDLTGGNEQYF.

Remarks on this clonotype: A much larger clone sits a single nucleotide away, making a read error possible. CDR3 in DNA: TGCAGCGTTGAAAGGACAGATACCTACGAGCAGTACTTC. Its translation: CSVERTDTYEQYF. This chain connects TRBV29-1 to TRBJ2-7, with D possibly matching TRBD1 (6 bases). V was shortened by 2 bases and J by 2 bases, with 10 bases between the two germline ends. The CDR3 has 13 residues. Germline values: CDR1 SQVTM, CDR2 ANQGSEA.

The sample holds a few counts of this clonotype. The J gene is TRBJ2-5, the V gene TRBV20-1; D not certain. The germline CDR1 and CDR2 sequences are DFQATT and SNEGSKA (reference sequence). The CDR3 loop spans 13 amino acids. Between the trimmed V and J ends, which lost 6 bases and 8 bases, there was a span of 19 bases. CDR3 coding DNA: TGCAGTGCCCCGGACGGAGCTCTAGGTACCCAGTACTTC. Its protein product is CSAPDGALGTQYF.

V and J are TRBV10-3 and TRBJ2-7, with D perhaps matching TRBD1 or TRBD2 (7 bases each). V dropped 6 bases and J dropped 7 bases, with 19 bases sitting between them. There are 14 residues in the CDR3. Looked up from germline, CDR1 is ENHRY and CDR2 is SYGVKD. CDR3 sequence: CAIRGGTAYGEQYF. In DNA form, the CDR3 reads TGTGCCATCAGGGGGGGGACAGCCTACGGAGAGCAGTACTTC.

This clonotype was seen only a few times. V is TRBV20-1 and J is TRBJ1-1, with D maybe TRBD1 (5 bases). CDR3 length equals 13 residues. The V gene's germline CDR1 is DFQATT and CDR2 SNEGSKA (reference sequence). V was cut by 3 bases and J by 8 bases, with 16 bases left in between. The CDR3 reads CSASSGRVTEAFF. The CDR3 nucleotides are TGCAGTGCTAGTAGTGGCAGGGTTACCGAAGCTTTCTTT.

A note on this clonotype: A much bigger clone sits one base away, suggesting this may be a read error. This chain uses TRBV10-3 with TRBJ2-7; 7 nucleotides agree with TRBD2. The CDR3 runs 16 residues. Germline V gene sequence: CDR1 ENHRY, CDR2 SYGVKD. This CDR3 reads CAISEGLAASSYGQYF. The CDR3 nucleotides are TGTGCCATCAGTGAAGGTCTAGCGGCCTCCTCCTACGGGCAGTACTTC.

This clonotype was found many times. CDR3 region: CATSDPGGGETQYF. CDR3 in DNA: TGTGCCACCAGTGATCCAGGGGGCGGAGAGACCCAGTACTTC. This chain links TRBV24-1 with TRBJ2-5; TRBD1 matches at 8 bases. From germline, CDR1 is KGHDR and CDR2 SFDVKD. V trimming: 3 bases; J trimming: 4 bases; junction bases outside the gene matches: 3. The CDR3 runs 14 residues.

Many counts were recorded for this clonotype. This chain connects TRBV2 to TRBJ1-1; D is unclear. This CDR3 comprises 11 residues. In germline, CDR1 is SNHLY, CDR2 FYNNEI. With 5 bases removed from V and 11 bases from J, the gap between germline ends came to 12 bases. CDR3 protein: CASSITALAFF. In DNA form, the CDR3 reads TGTGCCAGCAGTATAACAGCACTGGCTTTCTTT.

This clonotype was seen more than once but under ten times. The gene calls are TRBV19 and TRBJ2-5; 8 nucleotides line up with TRBD1. V lost 4 bases to trimming and J lost 5 bases; unmatched junction nucleotides: 9. Germline V lookup: CDR1 LNHDA, CDR2 SQIVND (reference sequence). This CDR3 comprises 15 residues. CDR3 nucleotides: TGTGCCAGTAGTACCGACAGGGGACGATGGGAGACCCAGTACTTC. Encoded protein: CASSTDRGRWETQYF.

Concerning this clonotype itself: A clone one base away is much larger, so this may be a read error. The gene calls are TRBV9 and TRBJ1-2; 8 nucleotides agree with TRBD1. The trim removed 5 bases at V and 7 bases at J, leaving 10 bases unmatched. In germline, CDR1 is SGDLS, CDR2 YYNGEE. The CDR3 has 14 amino acids. CDR3: CASRALPGGGGYTF. In DNA form, the CDR3 reads TGTGCCAGCAGAGCCCTCCCAGGGGGCGGTGGCTACACCTTC.

Only a few counts were recorded for this clonotype. This chain joins TRBV12-3 or TRBV12-4 and TRBJ2-7, with a possible D match to TRBD2 (6 bases). The CDR3 consists of 14 residues. V was pared by 8 bases and J by 1 base, with 15 bases between. In DNA, the CDR3 is TGTGCCAGCGGACGGGACTCAAGTTCCTACGAGCAGTACTTC. It is translated as CASGRDSSSYEQYF.

The genes are TRBV4-1 and TRBJ1-5; D unclear. Per the germline V gene, CDR1 is MGHRA and CDR2 is YSYEKL. This CDR3 is 15 amino acids long. V was trimmed by 4 bases and J by 3 bases, leaving 13 bases between them. The DNA for the CDR3 is TGCGCCAGCAGCCCCCATCGGAAGGACAATCAGCCCCAGCATTTT. It is translated as CASSPHRKDNQPQHF.